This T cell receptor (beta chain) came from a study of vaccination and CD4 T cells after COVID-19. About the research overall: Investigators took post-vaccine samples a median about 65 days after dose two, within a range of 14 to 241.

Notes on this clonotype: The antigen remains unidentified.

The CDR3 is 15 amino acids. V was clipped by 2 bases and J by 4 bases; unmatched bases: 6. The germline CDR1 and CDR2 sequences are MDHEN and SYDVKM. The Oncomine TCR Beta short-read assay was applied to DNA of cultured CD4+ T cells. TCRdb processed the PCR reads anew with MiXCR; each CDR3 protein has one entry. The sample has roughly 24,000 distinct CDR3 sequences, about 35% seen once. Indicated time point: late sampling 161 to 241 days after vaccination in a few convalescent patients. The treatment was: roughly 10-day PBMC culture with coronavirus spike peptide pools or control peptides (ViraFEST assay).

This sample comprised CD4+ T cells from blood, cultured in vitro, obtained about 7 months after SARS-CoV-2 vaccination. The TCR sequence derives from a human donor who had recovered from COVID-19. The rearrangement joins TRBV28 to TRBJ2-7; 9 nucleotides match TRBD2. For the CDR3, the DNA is TGTGCCAGCAGTTTACCCGCGGGAGGGGGATACGAGCAGTACTTC. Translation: CASSLPAGGGYEQYF.